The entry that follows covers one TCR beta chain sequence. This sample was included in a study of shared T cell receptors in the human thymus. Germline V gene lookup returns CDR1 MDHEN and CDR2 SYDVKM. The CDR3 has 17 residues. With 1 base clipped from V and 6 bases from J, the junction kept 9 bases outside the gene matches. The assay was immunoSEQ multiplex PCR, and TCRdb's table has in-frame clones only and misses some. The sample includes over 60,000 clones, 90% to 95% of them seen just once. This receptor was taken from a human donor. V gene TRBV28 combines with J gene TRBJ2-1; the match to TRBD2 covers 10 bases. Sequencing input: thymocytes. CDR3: CASSLLKRGGRFNEQFF. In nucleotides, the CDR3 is TGTGCCAGCAGTTTATTGAAGCGGGGGGGCCGGTTCAATGAGCAGTTCTTC.